The T cell receptor beta chain under discussion was sequenced for a study of Graves' ophthalmopathy and Graves' hyperthyroidism. Study context: Peripheral blood sampling occurred at initial diagnosis, before any treatment.

This clonotype has a count of ten or more. TCR beta CDR3 amplification used RNA transcripts. HTBI primers were used in a first-round RT-PCR, which preceded a second-round multiplex PCR. TCRdb passed the multiplex PCR reads through MiXCR, listing each CDR3 protein once. The sample has 40,000 or so distinct CDR3 sequences; 50% are singletons. This clonotype was obtained from an adult woman with stable Graves' hyperthyroidism. The sequenced sample consisted of peripheral blood.

This CDR3 is CATSNKREGPDTQYF. CDR3 coding DNA: TGTGCCACCAGTAATAAGCGGGAGGGTCCAGATACGCAGTATTTT. The chain is built from TRBV24-1 and TRBJ2-3; 10 bases match TRBD2. Per the germline V gene, CDR1 is KGHDR and CDR2 is SFDVKD. With 6 bases clipped from V and 4 bases from J, the junction kept 6 bases outside the gene matches. The CDR3 is 15 residues long.